The entry below describes one T cell receptor beta chain. These data are taken from a study of shared clonotypes between healthy human individuals. Germline V gene data show CDR1 as SGHRS and CDR2 as YFSETQ. This CDR3 is 13 amino acids long. Trimming at V came to 4 bases and at J to 3 bases, leaving 3 bases not matched to a gene. Using immunoSEQ multiplex PCR, the repertoire was profiled, and TCRdb retains in-frame clones only, with some absent. The sample has hundreds of thousands of clones, around 97% seen once. J is TRBJ1-2 and V is TRBV5-1, with 7 bases fitting TRBD1. The source material was naive CD4+ T cells sorted from blood. The subset denotes: CD45RA+ positively selected. The sequence came from a woman in her twenties or thirties in good health. CDR3 nucleotides: TGCGCCAGCAGCAAAGACAGGGACTATGGCTACACCTTC. This gives the protein CASSKDRDYGYTF.